Each of the 9 T cell receptor beta chains below was sequenced from the same sample in a study of lymphopenia after photon versus proton radiotherapy. Assay: immunoSEQ multiplex PCR; the TCRdb copy retains only in-frame clones and omits some. The table lists about 30,000 clones, around nine tenths of them singletons. The source was peripheral blood, collected from a patient treated with proton-based radiotherapy. These TCRs come from a woman aged 55-69 years with cholangiocarcinoma. Some clones in this sample may be carry-over from other donors' samples.

The chain couples TRBV6-1 to TRBJ2-4; weak D call: TRBD1 (5 bases). The V gene's germline CDR1 is MNHNS and CDR2 SASEGT. V lost 0 bases to trimming and J lost 7 bases, with 10 bases between them. This CDR3 region has 14 residues. The CDR3 DNA is TGTGCCAGCAGTGAAGCGGGCAGGGATAACATTCAGTACTTC. It specifies CASSEAGRDNIQYF.

The chain couples TRBV30 to TRBJ1-3; D is possibly TRBD1 (6 bases). The CDR3 consists of 15 residues. CDR1 and CDR2 from the germline V gene are GTSNPN and SVGIG (reference sequence). V dropped 0 bases and J dropped 2 bases, with 11 bases sitting between them. CDR3 in amino acids: CAWSVWDITGNTIYF. The CDR3 nucleotides are TGTGCCTGGAGTGTGTGGGACATTACTGGAAACACCATATATTTT.

The CDR3 protein is CASTRNGDWGKNNYGYTF. CDR3 coding DNA: TGTGCCAGTACCAGAAACGGGGACTGGGGAAAAAATAACTATGGCTACACCTTC. The chain recombines TRBV19 with TRBJ1-2; weak D call: TRBD1 (5 bases). Trimming took 7 bases from V and 1 from J, leaving 25 bases between them. This CDR3 contains 18 residues. In germline, CDR1 is LNHDA, CDR2 SQIVND (reference sequence).

This clone is judged medium-sized (0.01 to 0.1%). V is TRBV5-1 and J is TRBJ1-1; TRBD1 matches 8 bases. This CDR3 has 13 amino acids. Per the germline V gene, CDR1 is SGHRS and CDR2 is YFSETQ. Trimming cost V 8 bases and J 4 bases; bases outside gene matches: 7. The CDR3 sequence is CASGITGGTEAFF. The CDR3 nucleotides read TGCGCCAGTGGTATTACAGGGGGCACTGAAGCTTTCTTT. The full variable domain, completed using reference TRBV5-1 and TRBJ1-1, is KAGVTQTPRYLIKTRGQQVTLSCSPISGHRSVSWYQQTPGQGLQFLFEYFSETQRNKGNFPGRFSGRQFSNSRSEMNVSTLELGDSALYLCASGITGGTEAFFGQGTRLTVV.

The rearrangement uses TRBV21-1 and TRBJ2-1. TRBV21-1 is noted as a pseudogene. The CDR3 is 16 residues long. The CDR3 region is CASRGSTFLGYNEQFF. The CDR3 nucleotides are TGTGCCAGCAGAGGTAGTACGTTTTTAGGTTACAATGAGCAGTTCTTC.

The V call is TRBV10-2, the J call TRBJ2-1; 9 bases fit TRBD2. Germline V gives CDR1 WSHSY, CDR2 SAAADI. The junction had 6 bases not matched to a gene; V was cut back by 6 bases and J by 0 bases. This CDR3 is built from 16 residues. The CDR3 DNA is TGCGCCAGCAGCCTAGCGGGGCCTATCTCCTACAATGAGCAGTTCTTC. It translates to CASSLAGPISYNEQFF.

This clone was seen only once. The V gene is TRBV5-4, the J gene TRBJ2-3, with TRBD2 matching 8 bases. This CDR3 comprises 18 residues. Germline values: CDR1 SGHNT, CDR2 YYREEE (reference sequence). V dropped 4 bases and J dropped 4; count of bases not matched to a gene: 17. The CDR3 DNA is TGTGCCAGCAGCCCGGGGGCTAGCGGGCTAGGGGCGGCAGATACGCAGTATTTT. Amino acid sequence: CASSPGASGLGAADTQYF.

The chain recombines TRBV7-2 with TRBJ2-7; 11 bases match TRBD2. CDR1 is SGHTA, CDR2 FQGNSA, per germline. The CDR3 is 18 amino acids. V shed 1 base and J 4 bases; nucleotides not matched to a gene: 12. The CDR3 coding sequence is TGTGCCAGCAGCTTAGGTACTAGCGGGAGAAGAATAGGTTACGAGCAGTACTTC. Translating gives CASSLGTSGRRIGYEQYF.

The chain is built from TRBV7-8 and TRBJ2-3, with D unclear. Germline V lookup: CDR1 SGHVS, CDR2 FQNEAQ. Trimming took off 1 base at V and 7 bases at J, with 6 bases between the two ends. This CDR3 region has 12 residues. For the CDR3, the DNA is TGTGCCAGCAGCTTAGAAGCCAATACGCAGTATTTT. Translation gives CASSLEANTQYF.